This TCR beta chain was profiled in a study of blood T cell repertoires in COVID-19. In the study overall: T cells, B-cell-depleted T cells, or PBMCs supplied cDNA or gDNA.

Authors' data handling: Researchers report that nucleated cell counts were estimated from reference gene primer amplification. The repertoire was sequenced with immunoSEQ multiplex PCR; TCRdb's copy has only in-frame clones and lacks some. Clone size and the V and J calls come from that table; the DNA yielded D and trimming. The sample has about 180,000 clones, over 80% seen once. The receptor was derived from a woman in her 50s with acute or convalescent COVID-19. Material: peripheral blood.

This CDR3 is CASSVGSSGEKLFF. CDR3 nucleotide sequence: TGTGCCAGCAGCGTAGGATCGTCGGGTGAAAAACTGTTTTTT. The chain couples TRBV9 to TRBJ1-4; the D is unclear. The CDR3 is 14 residues long. The germline V gene encodes CDR1 SGDLS and CDR2 YYNGEE. V lost 0 bases, J lost 7 bases, and 10 bases lay in between.